Described below is a single TCR beta chain sequence and its context. No antigen is known for it. Peripheral blood, together with lesional scalp punch biopsies, was collected from alopecia areata patients. This specimen comes from a study of CD8+ T cells in alopecia areata. Whole-study findings and limits: Researchers reported that TCR sharing among patients proved less clear than in mice, possibly HLA-linked. Resident alphabeta T cells of normal skin are also sequenced in scalp samples.

Germline CDR1 MNHEY, CDR2 SMNVEV (reference sequence). This CDR3 has 14 residues. After removal of 6 bases from V and 5 bases from J, the junction contained 6 bases not matched to a gene. Investigators isolated RNA and reverse transcribed it into cDNA to act as the sequencing template. Data came from immunoSEQ multiplex PCR; TCRdb stores just in-frame clones and leaves some out. Altogether approximately 91,000 clones are present, 35% to 50% being singletons, with the ten largest covering around 0.8%. The rearrangement joins TRBV27 to TRBJ2-2; TRBD1 aligns across 7 bases. Sequencing was performed on CD4+ T cells sorted from blood. The sequence was collected from a human donor with alopecia areata. The CDR3 nucleotides read TGTGCCAGCAGCAACAGGGGTAGGACCGGGGAGCTGTTTTTT. It codes for CASSNRGRTGELFF.